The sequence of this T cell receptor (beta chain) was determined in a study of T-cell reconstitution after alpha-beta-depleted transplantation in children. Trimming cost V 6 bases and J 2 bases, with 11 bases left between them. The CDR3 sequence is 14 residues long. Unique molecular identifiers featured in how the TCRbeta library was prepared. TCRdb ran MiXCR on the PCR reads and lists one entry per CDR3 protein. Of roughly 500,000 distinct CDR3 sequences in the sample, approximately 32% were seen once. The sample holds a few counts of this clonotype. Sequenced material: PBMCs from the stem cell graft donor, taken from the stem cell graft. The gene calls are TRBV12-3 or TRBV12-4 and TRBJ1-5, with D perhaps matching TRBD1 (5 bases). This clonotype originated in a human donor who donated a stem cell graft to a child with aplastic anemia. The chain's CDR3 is CASSRGGGNQPQHF. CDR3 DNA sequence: TGTGCCAGCAGCCGTGGAGGGGGCAATCAGCCCCAGCATTTT.